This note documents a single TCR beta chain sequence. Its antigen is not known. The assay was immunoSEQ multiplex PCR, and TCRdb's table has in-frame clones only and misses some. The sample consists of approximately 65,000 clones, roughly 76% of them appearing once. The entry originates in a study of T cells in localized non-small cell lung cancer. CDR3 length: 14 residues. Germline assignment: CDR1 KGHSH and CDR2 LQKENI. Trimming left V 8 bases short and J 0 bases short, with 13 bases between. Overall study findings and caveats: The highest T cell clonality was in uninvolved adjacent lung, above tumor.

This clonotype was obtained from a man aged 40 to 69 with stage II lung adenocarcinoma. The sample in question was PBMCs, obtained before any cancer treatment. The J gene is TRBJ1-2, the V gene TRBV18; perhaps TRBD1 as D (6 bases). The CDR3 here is CASQGTGANYGYTF. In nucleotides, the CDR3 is TGTGCCAGCCAGGGGACGGGAGCTAACTATGGCTACACCTTC.